This T cell receptor (beta chain) stems from a study of blood T cell repertoires in COVID-19. Study-level information: Sources were T cells, B-cell-depleted T cells, or PBMCs; the material itself was cDNA or gDNA.

TCRdb's copy holds only in-frame clones and misses some; the assay was immunoSEQ multiplex PCR. The table lists roughly 60,000 clones, roughly 84% of them singletons. The sequence derives from a man between 60 and 75 years old with COVID-19, enrolled during active disease. The sample comprised peripheral blood.

The CDR3 DNA reads as TGTGCCAGCAGTGTATGGCTCAAAATGAGCGGGAACACTGAAGCTTTCTTT. As protein: CASSVWLKMSGNTEAFF. The chain employs TRBV6-4 and TRBJ1-1; D is undetermined. Trimming removed 4 bases at V and 1 base at J, with 19 bases between. Germline CDR1 is MRHNA and CDR2 is SNTAGT. The CDR3 extends over 17 amino acids.